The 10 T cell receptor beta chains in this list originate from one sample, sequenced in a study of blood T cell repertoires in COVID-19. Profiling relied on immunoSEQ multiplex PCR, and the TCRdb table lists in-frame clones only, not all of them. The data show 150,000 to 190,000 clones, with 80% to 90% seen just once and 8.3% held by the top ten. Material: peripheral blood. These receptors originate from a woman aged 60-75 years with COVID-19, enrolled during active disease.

The CDR3 region has the DNA TGTGCCAGCAGACCCTTCGGACAGCTGACCGGGGAGCTGTTTTTT. This encodes CASRPFGQLTGELFF. The chain uses TRBV27 and TRBJ2-2; D possibly corresponds to TRBD1 (6 bases). Trimming cost V 6 bases and J 5 bases, with 16 bases left between them. CDR3 size: 15 residues. Germline values: CDR1 MNHEY, CDR2 SMNVEV (reference sequence).

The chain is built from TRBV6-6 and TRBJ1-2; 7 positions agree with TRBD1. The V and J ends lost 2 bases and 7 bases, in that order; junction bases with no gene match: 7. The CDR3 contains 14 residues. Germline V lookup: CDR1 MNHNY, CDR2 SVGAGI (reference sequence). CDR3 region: CASSYGGTAGGYTF. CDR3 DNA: TGTGCCAGCAGTTACGGGGGGACAGCCGGTGGCTACACCTTC.

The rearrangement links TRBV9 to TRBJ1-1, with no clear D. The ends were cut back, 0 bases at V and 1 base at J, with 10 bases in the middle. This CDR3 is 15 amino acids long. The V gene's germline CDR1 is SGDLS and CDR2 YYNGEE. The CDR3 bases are TGTGCCAGCAGCGTAGTGCGGCAGACGAACACTGAAGCTTTCTTT. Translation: CASSVVRQTNTEAFF.

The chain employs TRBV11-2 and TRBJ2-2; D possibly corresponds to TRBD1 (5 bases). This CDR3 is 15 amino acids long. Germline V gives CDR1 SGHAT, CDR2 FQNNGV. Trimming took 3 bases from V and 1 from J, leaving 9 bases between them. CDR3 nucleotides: TGTGCCAGCAGCTTGTCACAGGTGAACACCGGGGAGCTGTTTTTT. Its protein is CASSLSQVNTGELFF.

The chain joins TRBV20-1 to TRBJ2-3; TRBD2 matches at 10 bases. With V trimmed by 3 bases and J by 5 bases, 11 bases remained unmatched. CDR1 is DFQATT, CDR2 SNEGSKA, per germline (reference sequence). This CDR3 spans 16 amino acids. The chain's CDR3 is CSASHASGGSRDTQYF. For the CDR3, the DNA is TGCAGTGCTAGTCACGCTAGCGGGGGATCGAGAGATACGCAGTATTTT.

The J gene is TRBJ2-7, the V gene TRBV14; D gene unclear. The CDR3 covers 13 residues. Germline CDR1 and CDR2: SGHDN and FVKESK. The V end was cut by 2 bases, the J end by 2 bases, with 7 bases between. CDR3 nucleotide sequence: TGTGCCAGCAGCCAATGGCAGACCTACGAGCAGTACTTC. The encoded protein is CASSQWQTYEQYF. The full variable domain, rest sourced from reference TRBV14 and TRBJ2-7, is EAGVTQFPSHSVIEKGQTVTLRCDPISGHDNLYWYRRVMGKEIKFLLHFVKESKQDESGMPNNRFLAERTGGTYSTLKVQPAELEDSGVYFCASSQWQTYEQYFGPGTRLTVT.

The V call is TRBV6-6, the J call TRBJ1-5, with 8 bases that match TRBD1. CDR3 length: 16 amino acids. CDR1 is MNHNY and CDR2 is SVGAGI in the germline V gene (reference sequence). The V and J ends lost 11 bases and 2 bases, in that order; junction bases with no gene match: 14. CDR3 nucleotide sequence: TGTGCCCACTCTTCCTCCGACAGGGGTGGCAATCAGCCCCAGCATTTT. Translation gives CAHSSSDRGGNQPQHF.

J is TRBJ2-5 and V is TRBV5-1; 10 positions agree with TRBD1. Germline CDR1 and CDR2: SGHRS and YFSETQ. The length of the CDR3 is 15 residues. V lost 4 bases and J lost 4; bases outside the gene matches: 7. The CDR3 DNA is TGCGCCAGCAGCACTAGGACAGGGGGAGTAGAGACCCAGTACTTC. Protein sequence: CASSTRTGGVETQYF.

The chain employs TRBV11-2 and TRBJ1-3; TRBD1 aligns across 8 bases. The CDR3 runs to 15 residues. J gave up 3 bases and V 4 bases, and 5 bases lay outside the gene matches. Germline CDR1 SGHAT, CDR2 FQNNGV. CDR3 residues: CASSSMTGVGNTIYF. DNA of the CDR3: TGTGCCAGCAGCTCGATGACAGGGGTTGGAAACACCATATATTTT.

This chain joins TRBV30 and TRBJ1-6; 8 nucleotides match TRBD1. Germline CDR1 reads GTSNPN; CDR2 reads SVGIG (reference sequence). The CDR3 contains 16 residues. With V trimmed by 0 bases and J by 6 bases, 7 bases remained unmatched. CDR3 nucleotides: TGTGCCTGGAGTGTCCCGGACAGGGTGCCTAATTCACCCCTCCACTTT. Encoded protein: CAWSVPDRVPNSPLHF.